This is a list of T cell receptor beta chains from one sample in a study of identical twins. TCRdb re-called the 5' RACE reads with MiXCR, one entry per CDR3 protein. The sample lists under 900,000 distinct CDR3 sequences, 12% occurring once. These data were also reused for a study on yellow fever vaccine responses in identical twins.

Sequenced material: PBMCs. These receptors all come from a woman aged 18 to 35 in good health. Both conserved end residues are part of each CDR3. The D gene is left open where the match is weak. Rows give clone size only sometimes, using once, few, many, or a class for an expanded clone.

j_gene | v_gene | abundance | d_gene | CDR3aa | CDR3nt
TRBJ2-7 | TRBV6-1 | - | - | CASVKGAGTYEQYF | TGTGCCAGCGTCAAAGGCGCAGGTACCTACGAGCAGTACTTC
TRBJ2-1 | TRBV3-1 | few | TRBD2 | CASTPGLAGTYEQFF | TGTGCCAGCACGCCAGGTCTAGCGGGAACCTATGAGCAGTTCTTC
TRBJ2-2 | TRBV20-1 | few | - | CSASPDPGITGELFF | TGCAGTGCTAGCCCCGATCCGGGCATTACCGGGGAGCTGTTTTTT
TRBJ2-2 | TRBV24-1 | - | TRBD2 | CATSDVGTSGSANTGELFF | TGTGCCACCAGTGATGTAGGGACTAGCGGGAGTGCGAACACCGGGGAGCTGTTTTTT
TRBJ1-1 | TRBV3-1 | few | - | CASSQDWGLRTPEAFF | TGTGCCAGCAGCCAAGATTGGGGGTTGAGAACCCCTGAAGCTTTCTTT
TRBJ2-5 | TRBV29-1 | - | TRBD2 | CSVPGLADRTQYF | TGCAGCGTTCCGGGACTAGCGGACCGGACCCAGTACTTC
TRBJ2-3 | TRBV28 | few | TRBD2 | CASSLSGRAKVTDTQYF | TGTGCCAGCAGTTTATCTGGGAGGGCCAAGGTCACAGATACGCAGTATTTT
TRBJ2-5 | TRBV20-1 | many | TRBD2 | CSARTSGGETQYF | TGCAGTGCTAGAACTAGCGGTGGGGAGACCCAGTACTTC
TRBJ2-3 | TRBV6-1 | - | - | CASSVTPLTDTQYF | TGTGCCAGCAGTGTGACACCGCTCACAGATACGCAGTATTTT
TRBJ1-6 | TRBV6-1 | few | - | CASSEAEIEGYSPLHF | TGTGCCAGCAGTGAGGCTGAAATTGAGGGGTATTCACCCCTCCACTTT
TRBJ2-1 | TRBV6-1 | many | TRBD2 | CASSGGLAGVNEQFF | TGTGCCAGCAGCGGGGGACTAGCGGGGGTAAATGAGCAGTTCTTC
TRBJ2-1 | TRBV24-1 | few | TRBD2 | CATSDRLGTSRYNEQFF | TGTGCCACCAGTGATCGTCTCGGGACTAGCAGATACAATGAGCAGTTCTTC
TRBJ2-5 | TRBV20-1 | - | TRBD2 | CSDETSGRAPETQYF | TGCAGTGATGAGACTAGCGGGAGGGCACCGGAGACCCAGTACTTC
TRBJ1-2 | TRBV27 | - | TRBD1 | CASSLVGSTGDYGYTF | TGTGCCAGCAGTTTGGTAGGCTCTACAGGGGACTATGGCTACACCTTC
TRBJ2-3 | TRBV20-1 | - | - | CSARALPDTQYF | TGCAGTGCTAGGGCGCTGCCAGATACGCAGTATTTT
TRBJ1-2 | TRBV5-5 | few | TRBD1 | CASGGTDIYGYTF | TGTGCCAGCGGAGGGACAGACATCTATGGCTACACCTTC
TRBJ2-3 | TRBV7-2 | - | TRBD2 | CASSEFWRGGPDTQYF | TGTGCCAGCAGTGAGTTCTGGCGGGGGGGCCCAGATACGCAGTATTTT
TRBJ2-2 | TRBV6-4 | - | - | CASSDSSLSGVPRGSLFF | TGTGCCAGCAGTGACTCCTCACTATCGGGAGTTCCGAGGGGGTCGCTGTTTTTT
TRBJ2-7 | TRBV5-1 | - | TRBD1 | CASSFGDRATYEQYF | TGCGCCAGCAGCTTTGGGGACAGGGCTACCTACGAGCAGTACTTC
TRBJ2-3 | TRBV28 | - | - | CASSLLLFTDTQYF | TGTGCCAGCAGTTTGCTCCTATTCACAGATACGCAGTATTTT
TRBJ1-5 | TRBV19 | few | - | CASSIGTEAQHF | TGTGCCAGTAGTATAGGGACTGAGGCTCAGCATTTT
TRBJ2-1 | TRBV28 | - | - | CASSRADSTDEQFF | TGTGCCAGCTCACGAGCGGACTCTACAGATGAGCAGTTCTTC
TRBJ1-3 | TRBV12-3/TRBV12-4 | many | - | CASSFGGAAGNTIYF | TGTGCCAGCAGTTTTGGGGGGGCGGCCGGAAACACCATATATTTT
TRBJ2-5 | TRBV20-1 | - | - | CSAPNGASGQETQYF | TGCAGTGCTCCAAACGGGGCATCGGGGCAAGAGACCCAGTACTTC
TRBJ2-7 | TRBV14 | many | - | CASSPLWDSSSYEQYF | TGTGCCAGCAGCCCCCTTTGGGATTCAAGCTCCTACGAGCAGTACTTC
TRBJ2-3 | TRBV4-1 | many | TRBD2 | CASSRGSGDTDTQYF | TGCGCCAGCAGCCGGGGTAGCGGGGACACAGATACGCAGTATTTT
TRBJ2-7 | TRBV5-1 | many | - | CASSLSSQGFEQYF | TGCGCCAGCAGCTTGTCGAGCCAGGGGTTCGAGCAGTACTTC
TRBJ1-4 | TRBV11-2 | - | - | CASSVRTIEKLFF | TGTGCCAGCAGCGTCAGGACAATTGAAAAACTGTTTTTT
TRBJ2-3 | TRBV12-3/TRBV12-4 | few | - | CASSFWTGDPDTQYF | TGTGCCAGCAGTTTCTGGACGGGGGACCCAGATACGCAGTATTTT
TRBJ1-6 | TRBV10-3 | many | - | CAISESEWGGQGNSPLHF | TGTGCCATCAGTGAGTCAGAATGGGGGGGGCAAGGGAATTCACCCCTCCACTTT
TRBJ2-3 | TRBV9 | many | - | CASSVAPAPPSTDTQYF | TGTGCCAGCAGCGTAGCCCCGGCTCCGCCCAGCACAGATACGCAGTATTTT
TRBJ1-4 | TRBV4-1 | many | - | CASSLLGLGNEKLFF | TGCGCCAGCAGCCTTTTGGGCCTAGGAAATGAAAAACTGTTTTTT
TRBJ2-2 | TRBV5-6 | - | - | CASSLVGGSPGELFF | TGTGCCAGCAGCTTGGTGGGGGGTTCCCCCGGGGAGCTGTTTTTT
TRBJ2-1 | TRBV3-1 | few | TRBD2 | CASSRIGAGGNEQFF | TGTGCCAGCAGCCGCATAGGAGCGGGAGGTAATGAGCAGTTCTTC
TRBJ2-1 | TRBV20-1 | many | TRBD2 | CSASSSGAYNEQFF | TGCAGTGCTAGTTCTAGCGGAGCTTACAATGAGCAGTTCTTC